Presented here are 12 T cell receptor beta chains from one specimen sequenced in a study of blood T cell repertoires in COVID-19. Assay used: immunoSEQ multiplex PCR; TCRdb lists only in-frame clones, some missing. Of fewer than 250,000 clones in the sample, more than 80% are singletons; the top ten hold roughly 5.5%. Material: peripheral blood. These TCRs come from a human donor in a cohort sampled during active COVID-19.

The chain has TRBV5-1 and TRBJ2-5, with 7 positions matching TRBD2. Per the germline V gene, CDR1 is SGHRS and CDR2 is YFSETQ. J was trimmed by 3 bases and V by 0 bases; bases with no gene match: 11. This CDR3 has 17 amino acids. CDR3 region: CASSLGPSGGMKETQYF. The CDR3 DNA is TGCGCCAGCAGCTTGGGGCCTAGCGGCGGGATGAAAGAGACCCAGTACTTC.

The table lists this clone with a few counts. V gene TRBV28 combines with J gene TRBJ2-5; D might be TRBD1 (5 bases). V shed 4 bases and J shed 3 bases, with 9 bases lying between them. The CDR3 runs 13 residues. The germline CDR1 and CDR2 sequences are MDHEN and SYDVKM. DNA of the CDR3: TGTGCCAGCAGTTCAGGCAGGGAAGAGACCCAGTACTTC. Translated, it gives CASSSGREETQYF.

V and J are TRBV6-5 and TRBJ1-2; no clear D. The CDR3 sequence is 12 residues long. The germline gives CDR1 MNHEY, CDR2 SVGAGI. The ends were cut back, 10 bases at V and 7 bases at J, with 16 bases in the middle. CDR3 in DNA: TGTGCCACGGGGAACCCGATCAGTGGCTACACCTTC. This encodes CATGNPISGYTF.

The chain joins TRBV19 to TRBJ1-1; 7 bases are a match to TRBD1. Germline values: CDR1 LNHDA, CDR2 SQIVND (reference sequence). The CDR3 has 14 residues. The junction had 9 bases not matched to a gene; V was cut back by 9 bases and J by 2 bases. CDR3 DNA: TGTGCCAGCCCCGACAGGGCTGGAAACACTGAAGCTTTCTTT. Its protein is CASPDRAGNTEAFF.

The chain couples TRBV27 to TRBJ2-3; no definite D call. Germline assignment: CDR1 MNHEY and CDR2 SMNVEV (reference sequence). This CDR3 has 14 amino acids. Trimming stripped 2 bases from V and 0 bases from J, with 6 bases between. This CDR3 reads CASSLVGSTDTQYF. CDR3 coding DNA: TGTGCCAGCAGTTTAGTCGGTAGCACAGATACGCAGTATTTT.

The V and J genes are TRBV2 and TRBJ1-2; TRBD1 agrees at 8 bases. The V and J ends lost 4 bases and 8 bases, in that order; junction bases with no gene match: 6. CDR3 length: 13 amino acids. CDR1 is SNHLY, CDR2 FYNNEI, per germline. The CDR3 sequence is CASSASRGQGYTF. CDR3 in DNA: TGTGCCAGCAGTGCGTCCAGGGGGCAAGGCTACACCTTC.

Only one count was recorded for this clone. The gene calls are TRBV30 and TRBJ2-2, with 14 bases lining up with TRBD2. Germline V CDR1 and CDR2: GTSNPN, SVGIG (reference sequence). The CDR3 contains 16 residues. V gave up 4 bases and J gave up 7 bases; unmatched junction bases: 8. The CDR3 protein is CAWNPGLAGGGGELFF. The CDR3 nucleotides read TGTGCCTGGAACCCAGGACTAGCGGGAGGAGGCGGGGAGCTGTTTTTT.

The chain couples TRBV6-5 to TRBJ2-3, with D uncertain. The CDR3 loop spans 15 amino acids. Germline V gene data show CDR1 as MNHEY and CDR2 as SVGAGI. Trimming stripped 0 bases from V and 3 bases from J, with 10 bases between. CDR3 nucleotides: TGTGCCAGCAGTTACTCGCGGCGGAGAACAGATACGCAGTATTTT. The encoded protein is CASSYSRRRTDTQYF.

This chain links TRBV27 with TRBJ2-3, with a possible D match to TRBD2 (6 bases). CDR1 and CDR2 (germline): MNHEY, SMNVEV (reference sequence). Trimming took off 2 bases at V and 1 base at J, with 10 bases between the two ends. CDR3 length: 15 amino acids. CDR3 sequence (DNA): TGTGCCAGCAGTTTAAGGTTAGCGGGCACAGATACGCAGTATTTT. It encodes CASSLRLAGTDTQYF.

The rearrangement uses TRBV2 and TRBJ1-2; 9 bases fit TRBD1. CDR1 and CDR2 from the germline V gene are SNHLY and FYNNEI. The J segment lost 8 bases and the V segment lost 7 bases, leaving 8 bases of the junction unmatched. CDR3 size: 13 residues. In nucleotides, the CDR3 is TGTGCCAGCAACCCGACAGGGGGTGGAGGCTACACCTTC. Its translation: CASNPTGGGGYTF.

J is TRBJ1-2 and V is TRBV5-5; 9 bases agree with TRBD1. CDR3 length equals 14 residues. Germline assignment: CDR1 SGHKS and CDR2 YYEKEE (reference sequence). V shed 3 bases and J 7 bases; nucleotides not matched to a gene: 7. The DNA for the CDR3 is TGTGCCAGCAGCTCCTATTCGACAGGGGGTGGCTACACCTTC. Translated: CASSSYSTGGGYTF.

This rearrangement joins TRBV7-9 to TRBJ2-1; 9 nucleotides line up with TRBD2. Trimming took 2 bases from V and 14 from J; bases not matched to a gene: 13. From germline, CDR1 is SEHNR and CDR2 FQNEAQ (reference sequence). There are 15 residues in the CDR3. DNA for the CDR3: TGTGCCAGCAGCTTATGGGAGCGGGAGGTTTACGAAGAGTTCTTC. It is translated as CASSLWEREVYEEFF.